The next 28 T cell receptor beta chains were all read from a single sample in a study of STAT3 mutations in large granular lymphocyte leukemia. No antigen is known for these receptors. The assay was immunoSEQ multiplex PCR, and TCRdb's table has in-frame clones only and misses some. Of approximately 17,000 clones in the sample, approximately 84% were seen once. The study, taken as a whole, reports: At least one immunodominant TCR beta clonotype appeared in every T-cell large granular lymphocyte leukemia patient.

The source material was peripheral blood mononuclear cells. The receptor set was obtained from a man aged 50-59 years with T-cell large granular lymphocyte leukemia. Some clones in this sample may be carry-over from other donors' samples.

The V call is TRBV19, the J call TRBJ2-3; 14 bases match TRBD2. The CDR3 covers 14 residues. V dropped 6 bases and J dropped 4; count of bases not matched to a gene: 0. The germline V gene has CDR1 LNHDA and CDR2 SQIVND (reference sequence). Written as DNA, the CDR3 is TGTGCCAGTAGGACTAGCGGGGGGGCAGATACGCAGTATTTT. This gives the protein CASRTSGGADTQYF.

CDR3 sequence: CASSLRSSGGADEQYF. CDR3 DNA sequence: TGTGCCAGCAGCCTAAGGTCAAGCGGGGGGGCGGACGAGCAGTACTTC. The gene calls are TRBV4-2 and TRBJ2-7; 10 bases fit TRBD2. Germline V CDR1 and CDR2: LGHNA, YNFKEQ. This CDR3 contains 16 residues. V shed 4 bases, J shed 5 bases, and the junction held 11 bases outside the gene matches.

The gene calls are TRBV7-2 and TRBJ2-1; D is unresolved. This CDR3 contains 13 residues. The germline gives CDR1 SGHTA, CDR2 FQGNSA. V was shortened by 5 bases and J by 3 bases, with 8 bases between the two germline ends. The CDR3 is CASSPDHYNEQFF. Here the CDR3 DNA reads TGTGCCAGCAGCCCTGATCACTACAATGAGCAGTTCTTC.

The chain has TRBV5-4 and TRBJ2-1; 7 bases are a match to TRBD1. Germline CDR1 is SGHNT and CDR2 is YYREEE (reference sequence). The CDR3 length is 14 residues. Losses at the gene ends were 4 bases for V and 8 bases for J; bases not matched to a gene: 9. CDR3 region: CASSTGQSGYEQFF. The CDR3 nucleotides read TGTGCCAGCAGCACGGGACAGTCCGGGTATGAGCAGTTCTTC.

In DNA form, the CDR3 reads TGCGCCAGCAGTGAGTCCCTGGGGGTTGGAAATGAGCAGTTCTTC. This sequence encodes CASSESLGVGNEQFF. The V gene is TRBV10-2, the J gene TRBJ2-1; either TRBD1 or TRBD2 may supply D (5 bases each). The germline V and J ends were trimmed by 0 bases and 7 bases, with 13 bases remaining between them. Germline CDR1 WSHSY, CDR2 SAAADI. CDR3 length: 15 amino acids.

This chain connects TRBV2 to TRBJ2-3; 9 nucleotides line up with TRBD2. V shed 9 bases and J 5 bases; nucleotides not matched to a gene: 12. The germline gives CDR1 SNHLY, CDR2 FYNNEI. The CDR3 extends over 15 amino acids. CDR3 in amino acids: CASTMGLAGLDTQYF. For the CDR3, the DNA is TGTGCCAGTACCATGGGGCTAGCGGGATTAGATACGCAGTATTTT.

This clone was observed a few times. V gene TRBV4-1 combines with J gene TRBJ1-5, with 9 nucleotides matching TRBD1. The CDR3 runs 16 residues. From germline, CDR1 is MGHRA and CDR2 YSYEKL. After removal of 2 bases from V and 6 bases from J, the junction contained 8 bases not matched to a gene. The CDR3 is CASSQRGQGRGQPQHF. CDR3 nucleotides: TGCGCCAGCAGCCAACGGGGACAGGGCCGCGGTCAGCCCCAGCATTTT.

The V gene is TRBV20-1, the J gene TRBJ1-5; D uncertain. Germline CDR1 reads DFQATT; CDR2 reads SNEGSKA (reference sequence). The CDR3 extends over 11 amino acids. The germline V and J ends were trimmed by 6 bases and 11 bases, with 14 bases remaining between them. The CDR3 DNA reads TGCAGTGCGGAAGACGGGCAGACCCAGCATTTT. It translates to CSAEDGQTQHF.

The chain uses TRBV13 and TRBJ2-7, with 8 bases matching TRBD1. Trimming removed 5 bases from V and 0 bases from J; junction bases left unmatched: 6. The CDR3 totals 15 residues. Germline loops: CDR1 PRHDT, CDR2 FYEKMQ (reference sequence). CDR3 sequence (DNA): TGTGCCAGCAGCCCAGGGACAGGCGTCTCCTACGAGCAGTACTTC. This translates into CASSPGTGVSYEQYF.

This rearrangement joins TRBV25-1 to TRBJ2-7; 8 nucleotides line up with TRBD2. CDR1 is MGHDK and CDR2 is SYGVNS in the germline V gene. The CDR3 contains 16 residues. Trimming removed 1 base from V and 2 bases from J; junction bases left unmatched: 7. CDR3 DNA: TGTGCCAGCAGTGAATCCAAGCGGGGGCGGACCTACGAGCAGTACTTC. Translation: CASSESKRGRTYEQYF.

Only a few counts were recorded for this clone. The chain links TRBV29-1 to TRBJ2-2; 7 nucleotides agree with TRBD1. V was pared by 7 bases and J by 11 bases, with 10 bases of the junction left unmatched. This CDR3 contains 12 residues. Germline V CDR1 and CDR2: SQVTM, ANQGSEA. The CDR3 is CSAGTVPDELFF. The CDR3 DNA sequence: TGCAGCGCAGGGACAGTTCCCGACGAGCTGTTTTTT.

The chain joins TRBV14 to TRBJ2-3; D ambiguous. With 1 base removed from V and 4 bases from J, the gap between germline ends came to 6 bases. The CDR3 is made up of 13 amino acids. Per germline, CDR1 SGHDN and CDR2 FVKESK. CDR3 sequence (DNA): TGTGCCAGCAGCCAAGCTAGTCCAGATACGCAGTATTTT. It translates to CASSQASPDTQYF.

The chain joins TRBV18 to TRBJ2-6; D call uncertain. The ends were cut back, 4 bases at V and 1 base at J, with 5 bases in the middle. The CDR3 runs to 14 residues. In germline, CDR1 is KGHSH, CDR2 LQKENI. The CDR3, as DNA: TGTGCCAGCTCACGGGGTTCTGGGGCCAACGTCCTGACTTTC. Its protein is CASSRGSGANVLTF. Complete variable domain (other parts from reference TRBV18 and TRBJ2-6): NAGVMQNPRHLVRRRGQEARLRCSPMKGHSHVYWYRQLPEEGLKFMVYLQKENIIDESGMPKERFSAEFPKEGPSILRIQQVVRGDSAAYFCASSRGSGANVLTFGAGSRLTVL.

The V gene is TRBV5-1, the J gene TRBJ2-6; D gene uncertain. The CDR3 consists of 15 residues. The V and J ends lost 4 bases and 1 base respectively, with 9 bases between them. The germline V gene encodes CDR1 SGHRS and CDR2 YFSETQ. CDR3 region: CASSDASSGANVLTF. The CDR3 DNA reads TGCGCCAGCAGCGACGCCTCTTCTGGGGCCAACGTCCTGACTTTC.

The chain employs TRBV6-5 and TRBJ1-2, with D possibly being TRBD1 (5 bases). V lost 7 bases and J 8 bases, leaving 17 bases between the germline ends. Germline loops: CDR1 MNHEY, CDR2 SVGAGI. The CDR3 is 13 amino acids. DNA of the CDR3: TGTGCCAGCACCAACCGAGGGGAAGGCGGCTACACCTTC. Residues: CASTNRGEGGYTF.

The genes are TRBV2 and TRBJ1-2; D uncertain. The CDR3 runs to 12 residues. Trimming cost V 2 bases and J 0 bases, with 1 base left between them. Germline V gene lookup returns CDR1 SNHLY and CDR2 FYNNEI. DNA for the CDR3: TGTGCCAGCAGTGAAACTAACTATGGCTACACCTTC. As protein: CASSETNYGYTF. Full variable domain (outside the CDR3, taken from reference TRBV2 and TRBJ1-2): EPEVTQTPSHQVTQMGQEVILRCVPISNHLYFYWYRQILGQKVEFLVSFYNNEISEKSEIFDDQFSVERPDGSNFTLKIRSTKLEDSAMYFCASSETNYGYTFGSGTRLTVV.

The J gene is TRBJ2-1, the V gene TRBV5-1; 7 bases fit TRBD2. V was pared by 4 bases and J by 1 base, with 5 bases of the junction left unmatched. Germline CDR1 SGHRS, CDR2 YFSETQ. The CDR3 sequence is 15 residues long. The CDR3 nucleotides read TGCGCCAGCAGCAGTCTAGCGGAGTCCTACAATGAGCAGTTCTTC. This codes for CASSSLAESYNEQFF.

This chain connects TRBV11-2 to TRBJ2-3; D is perhaps TRBD1 (5 bases). The germline gives CDR1 SGHAT, CDR2 FQNNGV. The CDR3 totals 16 residues. V dropped 3 bases and J dropped 1 base, with 14 bases sitting between them. This chain's CDR3 is CASSFRELRGTDTQYF. In nucleotides, the CDR3 is TGTGCCAGCAGCTTTAGGGAACTCAGGGGCACAGATACGCAGTATTTT.

The V call is TRBV7-9, the J call TRBJ2-2; D might be TRBD2 (6 bases). Germline lookup yields CDR1 SEHNR and CDR2 FQNEAQ (reference sequence). Trimming took off 1 base at V and 6 bases at J, with 6 bases between the two ends. The CDR3 loop spans 13 amino acids. CDR3 sequence (DNA): TGTGCCAGCAGCTTAGTAGCGGCCGGGGAGCTGTTTTTT. Encoded protein: CASSLVAAGELFF.

The chain links TRBV27 to TRBJ2-1; TRBD1 aligns across 9 bases. The germline CDR1 and CDR2 sequences are MNHEY and SMNVEV (reference sequence). The CDR3 extends over 16 amino acids. The trim removed 8 bases at V and 8 bases at J, leaving 16 bases unmatched. CDR3 sequence: CASRRRSTGGSHEQFF. CDR3 nucleotide sequence: TGTGCCAGCCGGAGACGGTCGACAGGGGGTTCCCATGAGCAGTTCTTC.

V usage is TRBV13 and J usage is TRBJ2-1; D uncertain. Trimming shortened V by 10 bases and J by 6 bases, and 16 bases separated the two germline ends. The CDR3 has 13 amino acids. In germline, CDR1 is PRHDT, CDR2 FYEKMQ (reference sequence). The CDR3 sequence is CATPPERRNEQFF. DNA for the CDR3: TGTGCCACCCCTCCAGAGCGTCGCAATGAGCAGTTCTTC. The full variable domain, its missing parts supplied by reference TRBV13 and TRBJ2-1, is AAGVIQSPRHLIKEKRETATLKCYPIPRHDTVYWYQQGPGQDPQFLISFYEKMQSDKGSIPDRFSAQQFSDYHSELNMSSLELGDSALYFCATPPERRNEQFFGPGTRLTVL.

This chain uses TRBV27 with TRBJ1-5; TRBD1 matches at 7 bases. With V trimmed by 2 bases and J by 3 bases, 7 bases remained unmatched. The CDR3 spans 16 residues. Germline V gene lookup returns CDR1 MNHEY and CDR2 SMNVEV (reference sequence). CDR3 coding DNA: TGTGCCAGCAGTTTAACAGGGGCCGGGAACAATCAGCCCCAGCATTTT. It specifies CASSLTGAGNNQPQHF.

This chain connects TRBV7-9 to TRBJ1-3; D gene uncertain. CDR1 and CDR2 (germline): SEHNR, FQNEAQ (reference sequence). This CDR3 has 14 amino acids. Trimming pared 3 bases from V and 3 bases from J, leaving 9 bases between. CDR3: CASSFTAYGNTIYF. CDR3 sequence (DNA): TGTGCCAGCAGCTTCACGGCATATGGAAACACCATATATTTT.

This chain links TRBV7-9 with TRBJ2-1; 14 bases match TRBD2. V trimming: 6 bases; J trimming: 6 bases; junction bases outside the gene matches: 7. This CDR3 is built from 16 residues. Germline V lookup: CDR1 SEHNR, CDR2 FQNEAQ (reference sequence). CDR3 residues: CASSPLGTSGSNEQFF. As DNA, the CDR3 is TGTGCCAGCAGTCCTTTAGGGACTAGCGGGAGCAATGAGCAGTTCTTC. Full variable domain (rest looked up from reference TRBV7-9 and TRBJ2-1): DTGVSQNPRHKITKRGQNVTFRCDPISEHNRLYWYRQTLGQGPEFLTYFQNEAQLEKSRLLSDRFSAERPKGSFSTLEIQRTEQGDSAMYLCASSPLGTSGSNEQFFGPGTRLTVL.

This clone is a singleton in its sample. The chain carries TRBV5-1 and TRBJ2-5; no definite D call. CDR1 and CDR2 (germline): SGHRS, YFSETQ. The V end was cut by 2 bases, the J end by 5 bases, with 10 bases between. The CDR3 has 13 amino acids. The CDR3, as DNA: TGCGCCAGCAGCTTTGGGTTATTTGAGACCCAGTACTTC. It is translated as CASSFGLFETQYF.

The chain uses TRBV5-1 and TRBJ1-1; D is uncertain. With 0 bases removed from V and 2 bases from J, the gap between germline ends came to 8 bases. CDR1 is SGHRS, CDR2 YFSETQ, per germline. The CDR3 contains 14 residues. CDR3 protein: CASSLAQTNTEAFF. CDR3 DNA sequence: TGCGCCAGCAGCTTGGCCCAGACAAACACTGAAGCTTTCTTT.

The rearrangement joins TRBV7-2 to TRBJ2-7; a possible D gene is TRBD2 (6 bases). The V end lost 0 bases, the J end lost 0 bases, and 12 bases lay between the germline ends. The V gene's germline CDR1 is SGHTA and CDR2 FQGNSA. CDR3 length: 16 amino acids. For the CDR3, the DNA is TGTGCCAGCAGCTTAGCCCCGTGGCGGGGCTCCTACGAGCAGTACTTC. Its protein is CASSLAPWRGSYEQYF.

V usage is TRBV11-2 and J usage is TRBJ2-7, with D perhaps TRBD2 (5 bases). CDR3 length equals 13 residues. CDR1 SGHAT and CDR2 FQNNGV come from the germline V gene. Trimming removed 0 bases at V and 9 bases at J, with 12 bases between. CDR3 nucleotides: TGTGCCAGCAGCTTAGAGGTTACCGGGGTGCAGTACTTC. Translation: CASSLEVTGVQYF. The variable domain in full, completed from reference TRBV11-2 and TRBJ2-7, reads EAGVAQSPRYKIIEKRQSVAFWCNPISGHATLYWYQQILGQGPKLLIQFQNNGVVDDSQLPKDRFSAERLKGVDSTLKIQPAKLEDSAVYLCASSLEVTGVQYFGPGTRLTVT.